This T cell receptor beta chain was identified in a study of T cell repertoires in cytomegalovirus infection. This clonotype was detected many times. Its antigen is not known. With 5 bases clipped from V and 2 bases from J, the junction kept 0 bases outside the gene matches. The CDR3 has 14 amino acids. General study points: Of the TCR beta families, the public ones yielded a cumulative frequency that identified carriers of CMV plus the relevant HLA.

One entry per CDR3 protein results from TCRdb running MiXCR on the reads. The table shows around 350,000 distinct CDR3 sequences, with roughly 20% occurring only once. This chain links TRBV12-3 or TRBV12-4 with TRBJ1-3, with 10 bases lining up with TRBD1. Sequenced material: PBMCs. This clonotype was obtained from a human donor in good health (CMV status not recorded). Some clones in this sample may be carry-over from other donors' samples. The CDR3 DNA reads as TGTGCCAGCAGTGGGACAGGGGCTGGAAACACCATATATTTT. Translated: CASSGTGAGNTIYF.